The source of this T cell receptor (beta chain) is a study of T cell responses to AZD1222 COVID-19 vaccine. Generated by immunoSEQ multiplex PCR, the TCRdb table keeps only in-frame clones and is missing some. The sample gives about 160,000 clones, about 92% of which show up once; roughly 4.4% is in the top ten. The germline V gene encodes CDR1 SGHAT and CDR2 FQDESV (reference sequence). The germline V and J ends were trimmed by 1 base and 8 bases, with 6 bases remaining between them. The CDR3 sequence is 12 residues long. The source was peripheral blood, collected on day 0 of MenACWY control vaccination. The V call is TRBV11-1, the J call TRBJ2-1; D uncertain. This TCR came from an adult in good health. DNA of the CDR3: TGTGCCAGCAGCTTAGTGTACCATGAGCAGTTCTTC. Amino acid sequence: CASSLVYHEQFF.